This TCR beta chain was recorded in a study of T cells after somatic rescue of genetic block. Per germline, CDR1 SGHDT and CDR2 YYEEEE. The CDR3 runs 10 residues. V lost 6 bases to trimming and J lost 8 bases, with 8 bases between them. Measured with immunoSEQ multiplex PCR; TCRdb has only the in-frame clones, and not every one. The top ten hold 1.4% of the sample, which has 100,000 to 120,000 clones, approximately 90% seen once. V is TRBV5-6 and J is TRBJ1-2; D gene unclear. The sequenced sample consisted of peripheral blood mononuclear cells (PBMCs). This clonotype originated in a young woman. The CDR3 loop reads CASIFGGYTF. CDR3 DNA: TGTGCCAGCATTTTCGGAGGCTACACCTTC.